The 10 T cell receptor beta chains below come from one sample, sequenced in a study of technical replicates of blood from several donors. The method was immunoSEQ multiplex PCR; TCRdb's version includes in-frame clones alone and lacks a portion of them. Here the sample spans about 73,000 clones, more than 85% being singletons. Source material: PBMCs. Receptors were obtained from a human donor in good health. Some clones in this sample may be carry-over from other donors' samples.

This chain uses TRBV7-9 with TRBJ2-5, with D possibly matching TRBD1 (7 bases). The germline V and J ends were trimmed by 11 bases and 5 bases, with 18 bases remaining between them. Germline values: CDR1 SEHNR, CDR2 FQNEAQ (reference sequence). The CDR3 runs 13 residues. The CDR3 reads CALAGGSRETQYF. CDR3 DNA: TGTGCCCTAGCAGGGGGGTCCCGGGAGACCCAGTACTTC.

The chain combines TRBV29-1 with TRBJ1-1, with 11 bases lining up with TRBD1. Germline V gene lookup returns CDR1 SQVTM and CDR2 ANQGSEA. V was clipped by 7 bases and J by 3 bases; unmatched bases: 7. The CDR3 runs to 14 residues. The CDR3 DNA reads TGCAGCGGGTGGGGGGGACAGGGGGACACTGAAGCTTTCTTT. Protein sequence: CSGWGGQGDTEAFF. The full variable domain, in which reference TRBV29-1 and TRBJ1-1 provide the parts outside the CDR3, is SAVISQKPSRDICQRGTSLTIQCQVDSQVTMMFWYRQQPGQSLTLIATANQGSEATYESGFVIDKFPISRPNLTFSTLTVSNMSPEDSSIYLCSGWGGQGDTEAFFGQGTRLTVV.

V is TRBV18 and J is TRBJ2-7; D may be TRBD1 (6 bases). Germline lookup yields CDR1 KGHSH and CDR2 LQKENI. Trimming left V 1 base short and J 6 bases short, with 10 bases between. CDR3 length: 13 amino acids. DNA for the CDR3: TGTGCCAGCTCACCACAGGGGGTCGCCGAGCAGTACTTC. It specifies CASSPQGVAEQYF.

The chain couples TRBV5-1 to TRBJ2-7, with 9 positions matching TRBD2. The ends lost 0 bases at V and 3 bases at J; junction bases unmatched: 4. CDR1 and CDR2 (germline): SGHRS, YFSETQ. This CDR3 has 15 amino acids. CDR3 sequence reads: CASSLVIAGDYEQYF. The CDR3 nucleotides read TGCGCCAGCAGCTTGGTAATAGCGGGAGACTACGAGCAGTACTTC.

The J gene is TRBJ2-5, the V gene TRBV4-2; 10 bases are shared with TRBD2. V shed 0 bases and J 5 bases; nucleotides not matched to a gene: 6. Germline-derived CDR1 and CDR2 are LGHNA and YNFKEQ. The CDR3 loop spans 16 amino acids. The CDR3 loop reads CASSQDGTSEKETQYF. CDR3 in DNA: TGTGCCAGCAGCCAAGACGGGACTAGCGAAAAGGAGACCCAGTACTTC.

The rearrangement links TRBV18 to TRBJ1-1; tentatively, D is TRBD1 (6 bases). CDR1 is KGHSH, CDR2 LQKENI, per germline. The CDR3 spans 15 residues. The V gene lost 2 bases and the J gene lost 3 bases, with 13 bases spanning the gap. In DNA, the CDR3 is TGTGCCAGCTCACCATCTCTCGGACAGTACACTGAAGCTTTCTTT. Translating it yields CASSPSLGQYTEAFF.

This clone was detected only once. The chain employs TRBV7-2 and TRBJ2-7; 7 nucleotides match TRBD1. This CDR3 is 13 amino acids long. Germline loops: CDR1 SGHTA, CDR2 FQGNSA. J gave up 2 bases and V 6 bases, and 4 bases lay outside the gene matches. CDR3 nucleotide sequence: TGTGCCAGCAGGTCAGGGGGAACCTACGAGCAGTACTTC. Translation: CASRSGGTYEQYF.

The chain recombines TRBV5-4 with TRBJ2-2; 11 bases line up with TRBD2. The ends lost 5 bases at V and 1 base at J; junction bases unmatched: 4. This CDR3 contains 16 residues. CDR1 is SGHNT, CDR2 YYREEE, per germline (reference sequence). The CDR3 sequence: CASSSGTSGNTGELFF. CDR3 coding DNA: TGTGCCAGCAGTTCAGGGACTAGCGGGAACACCGGGGAGCTGTTTTTT.

The J gene is TRBJ1-6, the V gene TRBV6-5; D remains ambiguous. The CDR3 is made up of 16 amino acids. Trimming took 4 bases from V and 0 from J, leaving 10 bases between them. Germline V gene data show CDR1 as MNHEY and CDR2 as SVGAGI. In nucleotides, the CDR3 is TGTGCCAGCAGTTTGGTAGGGAGCTCCTATAATTCACCCCTCCACTTT. Amino acid sequence: CASSLVGSSYNSPLHF.

This clone was found once. This chain uses TRBV5-4 with TRBJ1-2; D is unresolved. In germline, CDR1 is SGHNT, CDR2 YYREEE (reference sequence). The CDR3 length is 13 residues. V was cut by 4 bases and J by 2 bases, with 9 bases left in between. The CDR3, as DNA: TGTGCCAGCAGCGAGAACAGAAACTATGGCTACACCTTC. Translated, it gives CASSENRNYGYTF.